This TCR beta chain was sequenced during a study of post-analysis software for immune sequencing data. Carried by the TCR beta cDNA libraries were unique molecular identifiers. MiXCR was run by TCRdb on the PCR reads, yielding one entry per CDR3 protein. The sample has about 540,000 distinct CDR3 sequences, around 36% seen once. In germline, CDR1 is SGHAT, CDR2 FQNNGV. Unmatched junction bases numbered 2, after V lost 4 bases and J lost 8 bases. The CDR3 consists of 13 residues. Study findings and constraints: TRBV5-6, TRBV5-1 and TRBV20-1 belonged to a set of about five TRBV segments that were more frequent in patients than controls.

This clonotype was counted only a few times. The antigen is undetermined. This clonotype originated in a girl between 2 and 17 years old with multiple sclerosis. The genes are TRBV11-2 and TRBJ1-4; TRBD1 matches at 9 bases. The sequenced material came from blood. DNA of the CDR3: TGTGCCAGCAGCTGGGACAGGGACGAAAAACTGTTTTTT. It specifies CASSWDRDEKLFF.